The clone carrying this T cell receptor (beta chain) has only a few counts. What it binds is unknown. With a J-beta primer mix and a sample-barcoded 5' primer, a second PCR ran about 7 to 12 cycles. Every sample gave at least 2.5 million paired-end reads containing CDR3. TCRdb re-analysed the 5' RACE reads in MiXCR, keeping a single row per CDR3 protein. The table lists about 1.5 million distinct CDR3 sequences, 35% to 45% of them singletons. CDR3 size: 14 residues. Germline lookup yields CDR1 SGDLS and CDR2 YYNGEE. V gave up 4 bases and J gave up 9 bases; unmatched junction bases: 9. These data are taken from a study of blood T cells in healthy people across ages. Study findings and constraints: Unknown donor CMV status possibly confounded expanded clonotype changes.

The chain joins TRBV9 to TRBJ2-1; 8 bases match TRBD1. The sample was blood. The sequence was obtained from a woman younger than 35 in good health. The CDR3 protein is CASSQHDRGGEQFF. CDR3 in DNA: TGTGCCAGCAGCCAACACGACAGGGGAGGTGAGCAGTTCTTC.